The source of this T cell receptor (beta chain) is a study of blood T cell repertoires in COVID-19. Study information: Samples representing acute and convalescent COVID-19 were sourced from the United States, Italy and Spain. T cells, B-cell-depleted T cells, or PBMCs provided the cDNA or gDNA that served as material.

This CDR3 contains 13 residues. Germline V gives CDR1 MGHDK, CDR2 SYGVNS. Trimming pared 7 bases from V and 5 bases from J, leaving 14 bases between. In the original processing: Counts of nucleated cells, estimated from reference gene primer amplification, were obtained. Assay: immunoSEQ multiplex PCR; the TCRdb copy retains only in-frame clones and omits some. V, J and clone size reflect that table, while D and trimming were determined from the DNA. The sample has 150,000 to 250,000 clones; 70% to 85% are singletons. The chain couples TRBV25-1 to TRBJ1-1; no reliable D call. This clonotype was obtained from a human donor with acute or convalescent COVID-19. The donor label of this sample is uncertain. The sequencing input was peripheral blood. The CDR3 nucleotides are TGTGCCAGCAAAACCCCCAGCAGGACTGAAGCTTTCTTT. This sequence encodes CASKTPSRTEAFF.